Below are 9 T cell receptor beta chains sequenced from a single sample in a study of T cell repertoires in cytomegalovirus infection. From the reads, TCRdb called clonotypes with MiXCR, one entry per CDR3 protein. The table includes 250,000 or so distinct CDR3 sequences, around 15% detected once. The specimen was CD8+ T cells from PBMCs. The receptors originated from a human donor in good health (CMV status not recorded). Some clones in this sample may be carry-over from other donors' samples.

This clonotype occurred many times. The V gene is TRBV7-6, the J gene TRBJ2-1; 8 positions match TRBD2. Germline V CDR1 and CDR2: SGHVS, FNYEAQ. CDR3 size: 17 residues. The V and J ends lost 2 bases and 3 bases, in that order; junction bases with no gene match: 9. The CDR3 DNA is TGTGCCAGCAGCTTAATATCCGGGACTAGGGTCTACAATGAGCAGTTCTTC. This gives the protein CASSLISGTRVYNEQFF.

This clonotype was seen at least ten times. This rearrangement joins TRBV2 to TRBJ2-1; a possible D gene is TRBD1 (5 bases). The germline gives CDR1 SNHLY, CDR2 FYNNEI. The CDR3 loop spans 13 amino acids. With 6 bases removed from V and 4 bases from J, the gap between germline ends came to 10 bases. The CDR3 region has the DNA TGTGCCAGCAGGCCCAGGGCTTACAATGAGCAGTTCTTC. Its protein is CASRPRAYNEQFF. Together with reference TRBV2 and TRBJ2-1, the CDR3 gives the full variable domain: EPEVTQTPSHQVTQMGQEVILRCVPISNHLYFYWYRQILGQKVEFLVSFYNNEISEKSEIFDDQFSVERPDGSNFTLKIRSTKLEDSAMYFCASRPRAYNEQFFGPGTRLTVL.

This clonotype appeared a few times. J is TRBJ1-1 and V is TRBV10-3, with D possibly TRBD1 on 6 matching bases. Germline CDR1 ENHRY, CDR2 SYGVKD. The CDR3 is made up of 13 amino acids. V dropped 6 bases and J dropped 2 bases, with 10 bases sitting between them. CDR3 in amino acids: CAIRTGFNTEAFF. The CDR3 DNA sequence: TGTGCCATCAGAACAGGGTTTAACACTGAAGCTTTCTTT.

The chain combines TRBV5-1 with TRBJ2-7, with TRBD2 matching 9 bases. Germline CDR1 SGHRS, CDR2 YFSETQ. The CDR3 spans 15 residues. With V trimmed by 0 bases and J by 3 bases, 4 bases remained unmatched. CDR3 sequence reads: CASSLEAGGDYEQYF. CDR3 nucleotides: TGCGCCAGCAGCTTGGAGGCGGGGGGGGACTACGAGCAGTACTTC.

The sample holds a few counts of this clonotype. Here the CDR3 DNA reads TGTGCCAGTAGTATCGGATTTGGCACTGAAGCTTTCTTT. As protein: CASSIGFGTEAFF. The chain employs TRBV19 and TRBJ1-1; D call uncertain. Germline loops: CDR1 LNHDA, CDR2 SQIVND (reference sequence). This CDR3 contains 13 residues. The V end lost 3 bases, the J end lost 4 bases, and 9 bases lay between the germline ends.

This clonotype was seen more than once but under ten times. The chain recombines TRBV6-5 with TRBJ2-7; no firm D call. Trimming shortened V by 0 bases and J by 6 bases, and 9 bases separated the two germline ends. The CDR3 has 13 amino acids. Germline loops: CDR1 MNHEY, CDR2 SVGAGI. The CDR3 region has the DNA TGTGCCAGCAGTTACTCGAGAGGTATCGAGCAGTACTTC. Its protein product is CASSYSRGIEQYF.

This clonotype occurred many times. The CDR3 DNA reads as TGTGCCAGCAGCTCGGGAATCACTGAAGCTTTCTTT. This gives the protein CASSSGITEAFF. The J gene is TRBJ1-1, the V gene TRBV7-8, with D uncertain. V shed 4 bases and J shed 4 bases, with 7 bases lying between them. Germline-derived CDR1 and CDR2 are SGHVS and FQNEAQ. There are 12 residues in the CDR3.

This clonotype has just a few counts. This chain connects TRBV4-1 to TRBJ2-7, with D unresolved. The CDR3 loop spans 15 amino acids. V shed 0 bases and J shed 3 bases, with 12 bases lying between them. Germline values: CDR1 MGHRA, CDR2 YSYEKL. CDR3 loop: CASSQDWVSGYEQYF. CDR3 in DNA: TGCGCCAGCAGCCAAGATTGGGTCTCGGGCTACGAGCAGTACTTC.

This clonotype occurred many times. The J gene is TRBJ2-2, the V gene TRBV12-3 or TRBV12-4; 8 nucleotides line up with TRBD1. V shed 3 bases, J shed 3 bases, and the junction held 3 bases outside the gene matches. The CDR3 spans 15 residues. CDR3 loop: CASSLAGGYTGELFF. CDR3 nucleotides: TGTGCCAGCAGTTTGGCAGGGGGCTACACCGGGGAGCTGTTTTTT.